This T cell receptor beta chain came from a study of monozygotic twins with inflammatory bowel disease. General observations from the study: For IBD, no single strong associated signal or clonotype was supported. A distinction between different T cell subtypes was not possible. Twins with IBD had fewer clonotypes in common with others than healthy twins, particularly during disease activity.

The CDR3 is made up of 14 amino acids. Germline lookup yields CDR1 LNHNV and CDR2 YYDKDF (reference sequence). Comment on this clonotype: Its target is unknown.

Nested PCRs of approximately 16 and 10 cycles, two in total, were run on TCRalpha and TCRbeta cDNA. TCRdb reprocessed the 5' RACE reads, with one entry per CDR3 protein and no DNA. The table lists some 210,000 distinct CDR3 sequences. Sequencing was done on a sample of blood. The TCR was taken from a human donor with ulcerative colitis or Crohn's disease, or a healthy co-twin of an affected twin (not recorded which). This chain links TRBV15 with TRBJ2-1; lacking DNA, the TRBD1 call made by TCRdb goes unchecked. This CDR3 reads CATSRGGTDNEQFF.